This T cell receptor (beta chain) is drawn from a study of cytomegalovirus exposure and HLA in healthy donors. Study results and caveats: The presence/absence work took it that sequencing depth was about the same across donors. Per a later analysis, HLA-associated TCR beta chains showed more clonal expansion than other, equally common TCR beta chains.

PCR involved 60 Vbeta and 13 Jbeta primers. Original methodology: Later reanalysis found about 80 million unique TCR beta chains, 9 million to 12 million of them shared. Profiled with immunoSEQ multiplex PCR; TCRdb holds only in-frame clones, not every one. V, J and clone size are taken as reported in that table, and D and trimming were inferred from the DNA itself. The data contain about 59,000 clones, roughly 75% of them singletons. This CDR3 is built from 12 residues. Germline-derived CDR1 and CDR2 are LNHDA and SQIVND (reference sequence). J gave up 6 bases and V 6 bases, and 3 bases lay outside the gene matches. As to this clone: Its antigen is still unknown.

The rearrangement uses TRBV19 and TRBJ2-5, with 8 bases lining up with TRBD2. Material for sequencing was PBMCs. The origin of this receptor is a man in his thirties or forties in good health and CMV-seropositive. The CDR3 loop is CASSGGAQTQYF. CDR3 DNA: TGTGCCAGTAGCGGGGGGGCCCAGACCCAGTACTTC.